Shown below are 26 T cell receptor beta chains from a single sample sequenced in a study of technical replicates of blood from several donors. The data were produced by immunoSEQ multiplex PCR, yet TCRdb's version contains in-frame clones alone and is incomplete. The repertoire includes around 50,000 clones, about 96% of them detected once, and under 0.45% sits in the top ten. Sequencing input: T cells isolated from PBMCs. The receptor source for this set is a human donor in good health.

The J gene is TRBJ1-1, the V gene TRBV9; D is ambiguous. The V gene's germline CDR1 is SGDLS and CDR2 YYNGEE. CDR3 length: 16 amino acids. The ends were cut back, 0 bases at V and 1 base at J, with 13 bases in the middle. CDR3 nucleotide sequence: TGTGCCAGCAGCGTAGGTATCGAGGGTGAGAACACTGAAGCTTTCTTT. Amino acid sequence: CASSVGIEGENTEAFF.

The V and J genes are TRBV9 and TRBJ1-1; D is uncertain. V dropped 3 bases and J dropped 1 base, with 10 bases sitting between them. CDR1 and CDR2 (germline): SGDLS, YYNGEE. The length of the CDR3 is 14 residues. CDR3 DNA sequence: TGTGCCAGCAGCGCCCAGGAATGGAACACTGAAGCTTTCTTT. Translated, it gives CASSAQEWNTEAFF.

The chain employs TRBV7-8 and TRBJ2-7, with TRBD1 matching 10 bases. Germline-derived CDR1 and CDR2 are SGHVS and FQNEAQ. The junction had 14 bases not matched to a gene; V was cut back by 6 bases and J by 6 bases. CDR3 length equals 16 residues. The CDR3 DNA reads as TGTGCCAGCAGTAAAATGGCCGGGACAGGGGCGTCCGAGCAGTACTTC. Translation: CASSKMAGTGASEQYF.

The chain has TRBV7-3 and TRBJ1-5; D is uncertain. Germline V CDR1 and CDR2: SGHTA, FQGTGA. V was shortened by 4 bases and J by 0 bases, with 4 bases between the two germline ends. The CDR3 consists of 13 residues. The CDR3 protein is CASSSDSNQPQHF. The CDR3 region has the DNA TGTGCCAGCAGCTCAGATAGCAATCAGCCCCAGCATTTT.

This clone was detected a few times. The CDR3, as DNA: TGTGCCAGCAGCTTATCCCGGGACAGGGGCCAGCCCCAGCATTTT. This encodes CASSLSRDRGQPQHF. The rearrangement links TRBV7-2 to TRBJ1-5, with TRBD1 matching 10 bases. The CDR3 extends over 15 amino acids. Trimming cost V 2 bases and J 7 bases; bases outside gene matches: 5. Looked up from germline, CDR1 is SGHTA and CDR2 is FQGNSA. The full variable domain, completed using reference TRBV7-2 and TRBJ1-5, is GAGVSQSPSNKVTEKGKDVELRCDPISGHTALYWYRQSLGQGLEFLIYFQGNSAPDKSGLPSDRFSAERTGGSVSTLTIQRTQQEDSAVYLCASSLSRDRGQPQHFGDGTRLSIL.

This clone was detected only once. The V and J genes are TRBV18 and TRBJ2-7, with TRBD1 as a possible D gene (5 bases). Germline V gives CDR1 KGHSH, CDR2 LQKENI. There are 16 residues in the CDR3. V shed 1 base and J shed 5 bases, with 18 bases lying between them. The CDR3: CASSPRSQRGPHEQYF. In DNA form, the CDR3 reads TGTGCCAGCTCACCACGGTCCCAAAGGGGTCCTCACGAGCAGTACTTC.

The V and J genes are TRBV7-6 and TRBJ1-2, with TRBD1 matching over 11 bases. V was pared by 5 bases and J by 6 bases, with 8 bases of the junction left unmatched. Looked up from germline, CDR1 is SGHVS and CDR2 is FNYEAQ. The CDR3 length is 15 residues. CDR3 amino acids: CASSPRTGGIDGYTF. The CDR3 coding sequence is TGTGCCAGCAGCCCAAGGACAGGGGGCATAGATGGCTACACCTTC.

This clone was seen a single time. CDR3 residues: CASSGTGGPYEQYF. CDR3 sequence (DNA): TGTGCCAGCAGTGGGACAGGCGGCCCCTACGAGCAGTACTTC. The rearrangement uses TRBV27 and TRBJ2-7, with TRBD1 matching 8 bases. The CDR3 contains 14 residues. Germline-derived CDR1 and CDR2 are MNHEY and SMNVEV (reference sequence). Trimming took 5 bases from V and 2 from J; bases not matched to a gene: 5.

The CDR3 sequence is CASSAPWETGELFF. DNA for the CDR3: TGTGCCAGCAGCGCCCCTTGGGAGACCGGGGAGCTGTTTTTT. V and J are TRBV9 and TRBJ2-2; TRBD2 is a possible D gene (5 bases). CDR1 and CDR2 from the germline V gene are SGDLS and YYNGEE. V was trimmed by 3 bases and J by 5 bases, leaving 11 bases between them. The CDR3 has 14 amino acids.

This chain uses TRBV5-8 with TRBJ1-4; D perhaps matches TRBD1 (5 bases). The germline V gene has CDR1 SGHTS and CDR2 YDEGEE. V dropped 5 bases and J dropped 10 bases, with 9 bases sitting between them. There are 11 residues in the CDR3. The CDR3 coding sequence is TGTGCCAGCAGTCGGGGGGGAAAACTGTTTTTT. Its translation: CASSRGGKLFF.

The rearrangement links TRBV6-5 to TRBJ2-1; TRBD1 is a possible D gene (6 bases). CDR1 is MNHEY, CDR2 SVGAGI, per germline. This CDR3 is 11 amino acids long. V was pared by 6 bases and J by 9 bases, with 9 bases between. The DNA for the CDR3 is TGTGCCAGCAGCCTAGGGGGTGAGCAGTTCTTC. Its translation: CASSLGGEQFF.

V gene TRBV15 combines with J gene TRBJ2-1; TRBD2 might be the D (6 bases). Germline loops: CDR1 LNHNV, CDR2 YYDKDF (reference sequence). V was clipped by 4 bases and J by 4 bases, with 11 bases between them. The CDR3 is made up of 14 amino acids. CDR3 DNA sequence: TGTGCCACCAGCATGGCGGGACCTTACAATGAGCAGTTCTTC. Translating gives CATSMAGPYNEQFF. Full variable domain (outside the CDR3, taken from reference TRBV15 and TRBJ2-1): DAMVIQNPRYQVTQFGKPVTLSCSQTLNHNVMYWYQQKSSQAPKLLFHYYDKDFNNEADTPDNFQSRRPNTSFCFLDIRSPGLGDTAMYLCATSMAGPYNEQFFGPGTRLTVL.

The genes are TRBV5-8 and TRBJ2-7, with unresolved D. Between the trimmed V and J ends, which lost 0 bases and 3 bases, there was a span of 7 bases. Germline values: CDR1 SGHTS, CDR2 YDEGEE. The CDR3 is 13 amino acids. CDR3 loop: CASSLEQIYEQYF. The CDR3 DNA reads TGTGCCAGCAGCTTGGAACAGATCTACGAGCAGTACTTC.

CDR3 residues: CASSKDLNYNEQFF. The CDR3 DNA follows: TGCGCCAGCAGTAAAGACTTAAATTACAATGAGCAGTTCTTC. The chain recombines TRBV10-1 with TRBJ2-1; D is unresolved. V shed 5 bases and J shed 4 bases, with 12 bases lying between them. Germline loops: CDR1 WNHNN, CDR2 SYGVQD (reference sequence). The CDR3 consists of 14 residues.

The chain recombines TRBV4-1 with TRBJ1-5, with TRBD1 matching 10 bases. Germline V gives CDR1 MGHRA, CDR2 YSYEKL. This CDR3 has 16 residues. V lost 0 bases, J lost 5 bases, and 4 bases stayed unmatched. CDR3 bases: TGCGCCAGCAGCCAAGATTGGACAGGGGGGTATCAGCCCCAGCATTTT. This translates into CASSQDWTGGYQPQHF.

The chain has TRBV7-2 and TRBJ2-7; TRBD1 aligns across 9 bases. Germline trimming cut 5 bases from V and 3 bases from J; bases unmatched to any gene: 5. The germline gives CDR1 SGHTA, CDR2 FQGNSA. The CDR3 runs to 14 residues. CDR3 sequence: CASSQGQGFYEQYF. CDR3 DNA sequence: TGTGCCAGCAGCCAGGGACAGGGCTTCTACGAGCAGTACTTC.

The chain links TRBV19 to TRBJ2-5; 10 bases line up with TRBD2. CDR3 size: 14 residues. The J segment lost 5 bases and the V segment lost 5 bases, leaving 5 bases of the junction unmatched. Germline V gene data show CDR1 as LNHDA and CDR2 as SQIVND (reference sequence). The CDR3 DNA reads TGTGCCAGTAGTCTGGGACTAGCGTCGGAGACCCAGTACTTC. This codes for CASSLGLASETQYF.

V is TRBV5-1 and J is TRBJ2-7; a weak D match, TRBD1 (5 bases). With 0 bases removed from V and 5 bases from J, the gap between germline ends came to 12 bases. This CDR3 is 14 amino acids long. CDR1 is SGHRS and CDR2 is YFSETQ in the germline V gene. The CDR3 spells CASSLESGINEQYF. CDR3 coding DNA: TGCGCCAGCAGCTTGGAGTCAGGGATTAACGAGCAGTACTTC.

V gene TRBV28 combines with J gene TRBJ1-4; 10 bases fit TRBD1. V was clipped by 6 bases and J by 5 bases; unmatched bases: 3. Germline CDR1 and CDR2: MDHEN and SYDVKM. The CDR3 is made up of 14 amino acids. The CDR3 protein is CASRRQGANEKLFF. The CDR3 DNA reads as TGTGCCAGCAGGCGACAGGGGGCAAATGAAAAACTGTTTTTT.

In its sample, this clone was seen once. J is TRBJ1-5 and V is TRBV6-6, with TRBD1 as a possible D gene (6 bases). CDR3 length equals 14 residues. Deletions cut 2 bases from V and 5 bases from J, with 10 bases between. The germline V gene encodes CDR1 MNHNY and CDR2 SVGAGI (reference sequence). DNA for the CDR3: TGTGCCAGCAGTTACGTGGCAGGGGATCAGCCCCAGCATTTT. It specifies CASSYVAGDQPQHF.

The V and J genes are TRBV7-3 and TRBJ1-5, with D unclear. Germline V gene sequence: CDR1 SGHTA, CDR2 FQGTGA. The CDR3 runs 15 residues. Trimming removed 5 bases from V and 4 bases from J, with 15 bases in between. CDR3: CASSRYTETNQPQHF. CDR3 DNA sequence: TGTGCCAGCAGCAGGTACACAGAGACAAATCAGCCCCAGCATTTT. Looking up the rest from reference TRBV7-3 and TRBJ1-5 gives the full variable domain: GAGVSQTPSNKVTEKGKYVELRCDPISGHTALYWYRQSLGQGPEFLIYFQGTGAADDSGLPNDRFFAVRPEGSVSTLKIQRTERGDSAVYLCASSRYTETNQPQHFGDGTRLSIL.

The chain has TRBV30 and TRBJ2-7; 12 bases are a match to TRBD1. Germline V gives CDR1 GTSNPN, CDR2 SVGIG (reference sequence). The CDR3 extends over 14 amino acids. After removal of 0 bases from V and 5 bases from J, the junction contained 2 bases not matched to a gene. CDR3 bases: TGTGCCTGGAGTGTGGGGGACAGGGGGCACGAGCAGTACTTC. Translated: CAWSVGDRGHEQYF.

The CDR3 loop reads CASSQVGLPYEQYF. The CDR3 coding sequence is TGCGCCAGCAGCCAAGTAGGACTACCGTACGAGCAGTACTTC. This sequence joins TRBV4-1 and TRBJ2-7, with D possibly matching TRBD2 (6 bases). Germline loops: CDR1 MGHRA, CDR2 YSYEKL. The CDR3 consists of 14 residues. V lost 1 base and J lost 4, with 11 bases in between.

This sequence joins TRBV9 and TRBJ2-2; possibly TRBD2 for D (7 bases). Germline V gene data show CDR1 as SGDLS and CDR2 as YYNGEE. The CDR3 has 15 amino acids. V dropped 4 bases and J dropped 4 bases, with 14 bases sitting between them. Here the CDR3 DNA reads TGTGCCAGCAGCTTCGGTGCGGGGGCCACCGGGGAGCTGTTTTTT. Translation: CASSFGAGATGELFF.

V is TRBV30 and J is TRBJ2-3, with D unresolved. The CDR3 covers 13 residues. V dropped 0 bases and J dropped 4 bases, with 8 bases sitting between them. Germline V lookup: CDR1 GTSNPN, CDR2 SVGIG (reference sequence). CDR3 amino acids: CAWSVLAADTQYF. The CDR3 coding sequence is TGTGCCTGGAGTGTATTAGCAGCAGATACGCAGTATTTT.

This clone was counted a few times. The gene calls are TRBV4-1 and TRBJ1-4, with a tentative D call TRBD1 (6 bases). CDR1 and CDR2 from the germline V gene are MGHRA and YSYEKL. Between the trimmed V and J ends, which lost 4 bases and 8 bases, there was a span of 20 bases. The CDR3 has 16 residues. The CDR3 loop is CASSPSGQPNPEKLFF. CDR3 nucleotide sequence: TGCGCCAGCAGCCCCTCTGGACAGCCCAACCCCGAAAAACTGTTTTTT.